This record concerns one T cell receptor (beta chain) sequence. Its antigen target is currently unknown. No much larger clonotype is one base removed from it; base qualities were not supplied. The CDR3 contains 13 residues, cysteine and phenylalanine counted. Only the CDR3 portion is preserved as DNA: 39 bases, with reading frame beginning at the first base. V is pruned by 7 bases and J by 1 base, leaving 2 bases of the junction without a gene match. CDR1 SGHRS and CDR2 YFSETQ were looked up in the germline V gene. The donors were immunologically healthy infants in Finland who had open corrective cardiac surgery for congenital heart defects. From four of the eight donors, a small aliquot of about 0.45-1 mL peripheral blood was collected during surgery. Instead of starting from a fixed cell number, genomic DNA extraction from blood samples used all available leukocytes. ACK lysis buffer was used to remove erythrocytes from blood, and the leukocytes were stored at -70 degrees C as pellets. Genomic DNA was extracted from frozen cell pellets with a QIAsymphony instrument.

Using the immunoSEQ multiplex PCR assay, the TCRB and TCRAD loci were amplified from a standardized quantity of quality-controlled genomic DNA. The amplicons covered the V(D)J region and were long enough to include the CDR3 and to identify the V and J genes. Amplicon sequencing was performed on an Illumina platform through the commercial immunoSEQ service. The authors' analysis ran thus. Primer bias and sequencing errors were corrected as previously described, and TCRAD and TCRB definitions were based on the IMGT database. Repertoires were analysed with immunoSEQ Analyzer 3.0 and VDJTools, covering basic statistics, V/J segment usage, diversity estimates, rarefaction and pairwise overlap. Diversity was estimated with Chao1, ChaoE, Efron-Thisted, Shannon and inverse Simpson indices, and also on datasets down-sampled to the smallest sample. Repertoire overlap was assessed by strict matching of CDR3 nucleotide sequence, V gene and J gene, and clustering was done by Jaccard-based multidimensional scaling. Held by TCRdb, this immuneACCESS table contains in-frame sequences only and omits some clones. Under half of the omission traces to an unresolved V gene where checked; the cause of the rest is unknown. The V and J calls and clone size were taken over from that table, and D and trimming were inferred from the DNA. This sample lists tens of thousands of clones; 94% were detected once. More than 0.1% of the sample is taken by the ten largest.

The data originate from a study of human thymus T cells (dated by TCRdb to the early 2020s). About the full investigation: TCR alpha and beta repertoires from about 8 infant thymus samples and a few related peripheral blood samples were characterized in the study. Donor ages ranged from roughly 6 to 250 days, and the cohort comprised six or seven male and a couple of female infants. On the study overall, not on this receptor specifically: Thymus samples yielded on average approximately 840,000 unique TCRB clonotypes, compared with around 91,000 from blood samples. Biased V and J gene segment usage appeared to be present in both thymic and peripheral blood repertoires.

The sequence was obtained from a boy in the first two years of life with a congenital heart defect but otherwise immunologically healthy. The sequencing input was blood. The rearranged chain carries TRBV5-1 and TRBJ2-5; the junction holds 9 bases that match TRBD2. The nucleotides are TGCGCCAGCGGGCGGGGGGGCCAAGAGACCCAGTACTTC. Translation gives CASGRGGQETQYF.